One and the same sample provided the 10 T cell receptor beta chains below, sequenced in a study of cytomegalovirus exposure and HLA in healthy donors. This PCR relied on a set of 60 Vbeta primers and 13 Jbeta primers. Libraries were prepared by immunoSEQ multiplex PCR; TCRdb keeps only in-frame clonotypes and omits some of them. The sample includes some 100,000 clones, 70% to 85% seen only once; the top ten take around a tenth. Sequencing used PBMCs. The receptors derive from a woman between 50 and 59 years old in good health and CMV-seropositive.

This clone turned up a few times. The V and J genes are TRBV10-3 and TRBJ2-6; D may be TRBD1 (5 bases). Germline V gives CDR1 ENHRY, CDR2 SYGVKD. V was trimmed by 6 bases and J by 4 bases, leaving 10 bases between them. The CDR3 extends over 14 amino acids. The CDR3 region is CAISPGYGANVLTF. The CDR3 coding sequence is TGTGCCATCAGCCCAGGGTACGGGGCCAACGTCCTGACTTTC.

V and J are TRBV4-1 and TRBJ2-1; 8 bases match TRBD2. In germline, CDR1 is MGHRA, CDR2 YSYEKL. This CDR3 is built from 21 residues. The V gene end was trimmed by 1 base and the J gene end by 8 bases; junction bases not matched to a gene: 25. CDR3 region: CASSQVWAGGPLGRISDEQFF. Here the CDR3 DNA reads TGCGCCAGCAGCCAAGTTTGGGCGGGGGGCCCCCTGGGGCGGATTAGCGATGAGCAGTTCTTC.

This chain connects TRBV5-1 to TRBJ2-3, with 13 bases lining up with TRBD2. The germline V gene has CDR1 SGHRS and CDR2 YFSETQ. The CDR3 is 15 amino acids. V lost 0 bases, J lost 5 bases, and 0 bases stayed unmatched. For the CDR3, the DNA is TGCGCCAGCAGCTTGGGACTAGCGGGAGGAGATACGCAGTATTTT. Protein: CASSLGLAGGDTQYF. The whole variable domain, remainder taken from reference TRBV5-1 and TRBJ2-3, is KAGVTQTPRYLIKTRGQQVTLSCSPISGHRSVSWYQQTPGQGLQFLFEYFSETQRNKGNFPGRFSGRQFSNSRSEMNVSTLELGDSALYLCASSLGLAGGDTQYFGPGTRLTVL.

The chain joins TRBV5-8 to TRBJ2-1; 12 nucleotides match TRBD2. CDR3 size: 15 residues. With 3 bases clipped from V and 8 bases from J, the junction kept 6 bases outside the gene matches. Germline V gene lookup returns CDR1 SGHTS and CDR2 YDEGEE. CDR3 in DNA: TGTGCCAGCAGCTCAGGACTAGCGGGAAAATATGAGCAGTTCTTC. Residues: CASSSGLAGKYEQFF. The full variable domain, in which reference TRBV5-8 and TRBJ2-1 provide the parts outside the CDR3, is EAGVTQSPTHLIKTRGQQATLRCSPISGHTSVYWYQQALGLGLQFLLWYDEGEERNRGNFPPRFSGRQFPNYSSELNVNALELEDSALYLCASSSGLAGKYEQFFGPGTRLTVL.

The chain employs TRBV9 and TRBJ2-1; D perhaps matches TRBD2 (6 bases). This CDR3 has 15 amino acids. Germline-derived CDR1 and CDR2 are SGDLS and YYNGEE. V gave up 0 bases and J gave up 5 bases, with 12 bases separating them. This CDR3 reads CASSVGGNVDNEQFF. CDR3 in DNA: TGTGCCAGCAGCGTAGGCGGGAACGTCGACAATGAGCAGTTCTTC. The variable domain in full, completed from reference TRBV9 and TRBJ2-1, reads DSGVTQTPKHLITATGQRVTLRCSPRSGDLSVYWYQQSLDQGLQFLIQYYNGEERAKGNILERFSAQQFPDLHSELNLSSLELGDSALYFCASSVGGNVDNEQFFGPGTRLTVL.

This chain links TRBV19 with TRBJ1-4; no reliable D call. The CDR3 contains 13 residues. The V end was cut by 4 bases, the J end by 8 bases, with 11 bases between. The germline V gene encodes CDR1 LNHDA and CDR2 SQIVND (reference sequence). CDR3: CASSTKEGEKLFF. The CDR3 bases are TGTGCCAGTAGTACGAAGGAGGGAGAAAAACTGTTTTTT. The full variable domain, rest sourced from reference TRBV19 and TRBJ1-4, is DGGITQSPKYLFRKEGQNVTLSCEQNLNHDAMYWYRQDPGQGLRLIYYSQIVNDFQKGDIAEGYSVSREKKESFPLTVTSAQKNPTAFYLCASSTKEGEKLFFGSGTQLSVL.

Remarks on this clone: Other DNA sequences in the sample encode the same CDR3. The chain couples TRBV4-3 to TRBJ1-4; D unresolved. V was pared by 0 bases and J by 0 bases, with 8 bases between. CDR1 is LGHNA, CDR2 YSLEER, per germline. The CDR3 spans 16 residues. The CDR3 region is CASSQDLGATNEKLFF. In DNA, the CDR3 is TGCGCCAGCAGCCAAGATCTGGGAGCAACTAATGAAAAACTGTTTTTT.

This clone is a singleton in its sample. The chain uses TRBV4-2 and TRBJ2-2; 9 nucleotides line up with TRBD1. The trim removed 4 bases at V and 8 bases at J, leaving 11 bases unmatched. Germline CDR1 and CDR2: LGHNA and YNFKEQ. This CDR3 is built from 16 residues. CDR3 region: CASSLDPGTGTGELFF. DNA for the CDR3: TGTGCCAGCAGCCTCGACCCCGGGACAGGGACGGGGGAGCTGTTTTTT.

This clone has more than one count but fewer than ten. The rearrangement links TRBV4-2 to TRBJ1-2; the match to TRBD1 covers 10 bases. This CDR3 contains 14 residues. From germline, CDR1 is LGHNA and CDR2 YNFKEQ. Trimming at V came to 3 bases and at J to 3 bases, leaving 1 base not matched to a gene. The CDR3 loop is CASSQTGGDYGYTF. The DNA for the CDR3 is TGTGCCAGCAGCCAGACAGGGGGCGACTATGGCTACACCTTC.

The CDR3 protein is CASSPGQDPRFYGYTF. CDR3 nucleotides: TGTGCCAGCAGCCCGGGACAGGACCCGCGGTTCTATGGCTACACCTTC. The V gene is TRBV14, the J gene TRBJ1-2; TRBD1 matches 8 bases. The CDR3 contains 16 residues. Germline CDR1 reads SGHDN; CDR2 reads FVKESK. J was trimmed by 4 bases and V by 4 bases; bases with no gene match: 11.